This passage covers 18 T cell receptor beta chains from one sample sequenced in a study of T cell repertoires in cytomegalovirus infection. Their antigens remain unidentified. TCRdb analysed the reads with MiXCR anew, one entry per CDR3 protein. The data hold about 890,000 distinct CDR3 sequences, with 25% to 40% observed a single time. The sequencing here drew on cultured CD8+ T cells from PBMCs, taken from culture after CMV antigen stimulation. Every receptor here comes from a human donor in good health (CMV status not recorded). Some clones in this sample may be carry-over from other donors' samples.

The table lists this clonotype with a few counts. The chain has TRBV5-6 and TRBJ2-1; D remains unclear. CDR3 size: 14 residues. Germline CDR1 SGHDT, CDR2 YYEEEE. V was clipped by 2 bases and J by 8 bases, with 14 bases between them. CDR3 nucleotides: TGTGCCAGCAGCTTTGGACGAAATATGGATGAGCAGTTCTTC. Translated, it gives CASSFGRNMDEQFF.

The V call is TRBV11-1, the J call TRBJ2-7, with D possibly TRBD2 on 6 matching bases. This CDR3 has 14 amino acids. V was cut by 5 bases and J by 7 bases, with 18 bases left in between. Germline lookup yields CDR1 SGHAT and CDR2 FQDESV (reference sequence). The DNA of the CDR3 is TGTGCCAGCAGCCACCCGGGACTCGCGGTTGAGCAGTACTTC. The encoded protein is CASSHPGLAVEQYF.

There are a few counts of this clonotype. This chain joins TRBV5-8 and TRBJ2-4; 8 bases fit TRBD2. This CDR3 has 16 amino acids. V was clipped by 5 bases and J by 9 bases; unmatched bases: 16. Germline V lookup: CDR1 SGHTS, CDR2 YDEGEE. The CDR3 loop is CASSRSSGSGPGIQYF. In DNA form, the CDR3 reads TGTGCCAGCAGTCGGTCAAGCGGGAGCGGCCCAGGCATTCAGTACTTC.

The chain couples TRBV19 to TRBJ2-7; TRBD2 matches 10 bases. Trimming took 5 bases from V and 2 from J; bases not matched to a gene: 6. The V gene's germline CDR1 is LNHDA and CDR2 SQIVND (reference sequence). The CDR3 has 15 residues. CDR3: CASSPRSGGAYEQYF. The CDR3 region has the DNA TGTGCCAGTAGTCCCCGAAGCGGGGGGGCCTACGAGCAGTACTTC.

The gene calls are TRBV6-5 and TRBJ1-2, with TRBD1 matching over 8 bases. V shed 7 bases, J shed 8 bases, and the junction held 12 bases outside the gene matches. The germline V gene has CDR1 MNHEY and CDR2 SVGAGI. The CDR3 has 14 amino acids. CDR3: CASTRSTGEGGYTF. DNA for the CDR3: TGTGCCAGCACGCGGTCGACAGGGGAAGGAGGCTACACCTTC.

The chain combines TRBV5-6 with TRBJ1-2, with a possible D match to TRBD1 (5 bases). This CDR3 contains 15 residues. Trimming took off 4 bases at V and 2 bases at J, with 15 bases between the two ends. Germline CDR1 is SGHDT and CDR2 is YYEEEE. Written as DNA, the CDR3 is TGTGCCAGCAGCCTGGGGGGTTCGACCAACTATGGCTACACCTTC. Translated, it gives CASSLGGSTNYGYTF.

The rearrangement uses TRBV15 and TRBJ2-1; D unclear. CDR3 size: 12 residues. Trimming pared 5 bases from V and 4 bases from J, leaving 6 bases between. Looked up from germline, CDR1 is LNHNV and CDR2 is YYDKDF (reference sequence). The CDR3 protein is CATSDWYNEQFF. CDR3 bases: TGTGCCACCAGCGACTGGTACAATGAGCAGTTCTTC.

The chain carries TRBV7-2 and TRBJ2-1; tentatively, D is TRBD1 or TRBD2 (5 bases each). Germline V gives CDR1 SGHTA, CDR2 FQGNSA. The V end lost 1 base, the J end lost 4 bases, and 14 bases lay between the germline ends. The CDR3 spans 16 residues. The CDR3 sequence is CASSLGIRGQYNEQFF. The DNA of the CDR3 is TGTGCCAGCAGCTTAGGGATCCGGGGCCAGTACAATGAGCAGTTCTTC. Drawing the rest from reference TRBV7-2 and TRBJ2-1, the complete variable domain is GAGVSQSPSNKVTEKGKDVELRCDPISGHTALYWYRQSLGQGLEFLIYFQGNSAPDKSGLPSDRFSAERTGGSVSTLTIQRTQQEDSAVYLCASSLGIRGQYNEQFFGPGTRLTVL.

This chain connects TRBV6-2 or TRBV6-3 to TRBJ2-7; TRBD2 aligns across 12 bases. The germline CDR1 and CDR2 sequences are MNHEY and SVGEGT. The CDR3 covers 17 residues. The J segment lost 2 bases and the V segment lost 2 bases, leaving 7 bases of the junction unmatched. CDR3 nucleotide sequence: TGTGCCAGCAGTTACCAGCAACTAGCGGGGGGAACCTACGAGCAGTACGTC. Translation gives CASSYQQLAGGTYEQYV.

This clonotype was recorded a few times. This sequence joins TRBV7-9 and TRBJ2-5; no definite D call. Germline assignment: CDR1 SEHNR and CDR2 FQNEAQ (reference sequence). Trimming took 6 bases from V and 0 from J, leaving 11 bases between them. CDR3 length: 14 residues. The CDR3 DNA follows: TGTGCCAGCAGAAATCCCGGGTACCAAGAGACCCAGTACTTC. It specifies CASRNPGYQETQYF.

The J gene is TRBJ1-3, the V gene TRBV27, with D tentatively TRBD1 (5 bases). Germline-derived CDR1 and CDR2 are MNHEY and SMNVEV (reference sequence). The CDR3 consists of 14 residues. V lost 4 bases, J lost 3 bases, and 10 bases lay in between. DNA for the CDR3: TGTGCCAGCAGTTCCGGCAGGGTTGGAAACACCATATATTTT. Translated: CASSSGRVGNTIYF.

A remark on this clonotype: Compared with germline, one end of the junction differs, possibly owing to a read error. V is TRBV13 and J is TRBJ2-3, with 9 bases that match TRBD2. The CDR3 consists of 17 residues. Per germline, CDR1 PRHDT and CDR2 FYEKMQ (reference sequence). The DNA for the CDR3 is TGCGCCAGCAGCGCGACACCGGGACTAGCTATGGCAGATACGCAGTATTTT. It yields the protein CASSATPGLAMADTQYF.

The chain links TRBV7-9 to TRBJ2-3; 11 positions match TRBD2. Losses at the gene ends were 4 bases for V and 5 bases for J; bases not matched to a gene: 14. Germline CDR1 is SEHNR and CDR2 is FQNEAQ (reference sequence). There are 18 residues in the CDR3. CDR3 in amino acids: CASSYPVSGGAYGDTQYF. In DNA form, the CDR3 reads TGTGCCAGCAGCTACCCCGTTAGCGGGGGGGCCTATGGAGATACGCAGTATTTT. Filled out from reference TRBV7-9 and TRBJ2-3, the complete variable domain reads DTGVSQNPRHKITKRGQNVTFRCDPISEHNRLYWYRQTLGQGPEFLTYFQNEAQLEKSRLLSDRFSAERPKGSFSTLEIQRTEQGDSAMYLCASSYPVSGGAYGDTQYFGPGTRLTVL.

The rearrangement links TRBV27 to TRBJ2-1; 15 bases line up with TRBD2. V dropped 4 bases and J dropped 10; count of bases not matched to a gene: 5. CDR3 length: 15 amino acids. Germline values: CDR1 MNHEY, CDR2 SMNVEV (reference sequence). The CDR3 loop is CASSYGLAGGGEQFF. In DNA form, the CDR3 reads TGTGCCAGCAGTTACGGACTAGCGGGGGGGGGAGAGCAGTTCTTC.

The chain has TRBV11-1 and TRBJ2-7; the D gene could be TRBD1 or TRBD2 (7 bases each). The CDR3 sequence is 17 residues long. Germline V lookup: CDR1 SGHAT, CDR2 FQDESV (reference sequence). The CDR3 reads CTSSSGWQGGIGVEQYV. The DNA for the CDR3 is TGTACCAGCAGCTCAGGTTGGCAGGGGGGGATCGGCGTCGAGCAGTACGTC.

This clonotype was observed a few times. The chain links TRBV11-2 to TRBJ2-3, with D perhaps TRBD2 (6 bases). The CDR3 is made up of 15 amino acids. With 8 bases removed from V and 1 base from J, the gap between germline ends came to 16 bases. The germline V gene has CDR1 SGHAT and CDR2 FQNNGV. The CDR3 here is CASAKLAEGTDTQYF. The DNA for the CDR3 is TGTGCCAGCGCGAAATTAGCGGAAGGCACAGATACGCAGTATTTT.

This rearrangement joins TRBV11-1 to TRBJ2-5, with a tentative D call TRBD1 (6 bases). CDR3 length equals 15 residues. Germline V gene lookup returns CDR1 SGHAT and CDR2 FQDESV (reference sequence). Trimming cost V 0 bases and J 5 bases, with 13 bases left between them. The CDR3 loop is CASSLADSNSETQYF. In DNA form, the CDR3 reads TGTGCCAGCAGCTTAGCGGACAGCAACTCGGAGACCCAGTACTTC.

This chain uses TRBV18 with TRBJ2-3; a possible D gene is TRBD2 (5 bases). V was shortened by 2 bases and J by 0 bases, with 9 bases between the two germline ends. This CDR3 is built from 15 residues. Germline V lookup: CDR1 KGHSH, CDR2 LQKENI. The CDR3 here is CASSPSRTSTDTQYF. Here the CDR3 DNA reads TGTGCCAGCTCACCAAGCAGGACTAGCACAGATACGCAGTATTTT.